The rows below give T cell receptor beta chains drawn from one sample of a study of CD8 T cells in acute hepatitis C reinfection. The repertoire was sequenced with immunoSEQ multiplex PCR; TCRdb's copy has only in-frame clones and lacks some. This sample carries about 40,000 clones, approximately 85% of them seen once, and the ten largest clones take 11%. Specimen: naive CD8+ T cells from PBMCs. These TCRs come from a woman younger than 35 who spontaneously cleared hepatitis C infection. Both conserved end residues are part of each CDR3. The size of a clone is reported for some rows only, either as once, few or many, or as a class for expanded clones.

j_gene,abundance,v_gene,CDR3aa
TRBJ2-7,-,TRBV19,CASSSYREEAPYEQYF
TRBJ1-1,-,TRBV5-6,CASSPHGNTEAFF
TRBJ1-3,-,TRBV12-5,CASGLGNTIYF
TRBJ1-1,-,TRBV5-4,CASSLVGGRPEAFF
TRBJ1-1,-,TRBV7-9,CATLRGGYMNTEAFF
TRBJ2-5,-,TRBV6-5,CASSIGTEETQYF
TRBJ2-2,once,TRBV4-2,CASSPGQYYTGELFF
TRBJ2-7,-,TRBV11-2,CASSVGTTYEQYF
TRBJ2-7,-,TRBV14,CASSPRPGSYEQYF
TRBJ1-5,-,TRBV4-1,CASSLRLGNQPQHF
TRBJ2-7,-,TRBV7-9,CASSLAEKPSYEQYF
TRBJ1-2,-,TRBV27,CASSFLTGQVYGYTF
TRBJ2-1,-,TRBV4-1,CASSQFQGYNEQFF
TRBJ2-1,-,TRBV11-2,CASSLTGLYNEQFF
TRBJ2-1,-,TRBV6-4,CASSDGGDNEQFF
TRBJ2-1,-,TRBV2,CASSNGTSGNEQFF
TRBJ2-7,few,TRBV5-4,CASSLTSGTGEQYF
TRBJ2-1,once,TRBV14,CASSQSNYNEQFF
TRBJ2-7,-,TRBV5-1,CASSLNTGSSYEQYF
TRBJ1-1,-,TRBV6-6,CASSLGGTPEAFF
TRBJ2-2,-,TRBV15,CATSREEATGELFF
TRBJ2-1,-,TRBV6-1,CASTMTSGNDNEQFF
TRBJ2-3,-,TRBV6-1,CASSVREAPDTQYF
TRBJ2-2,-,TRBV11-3,CASSPGGELFF
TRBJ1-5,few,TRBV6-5,CASSPYSNQPQHF
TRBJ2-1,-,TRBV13,CASSPDMQYNEQFF
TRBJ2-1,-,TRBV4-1,CASSTLAGLFNEQFF
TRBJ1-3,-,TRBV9,CASSDPGEGDTIYF
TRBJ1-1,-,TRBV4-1,CASSQGWNTEAFF
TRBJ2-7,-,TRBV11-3,CASSPPDSYEQYF
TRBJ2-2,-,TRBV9,CASSVGGGTGELFF
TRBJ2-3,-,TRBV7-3,CASSLIGTGATDTQYF
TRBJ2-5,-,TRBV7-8,CASRIAGGVETQYF
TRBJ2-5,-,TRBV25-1,CASSEETQYF
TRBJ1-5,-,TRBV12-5,CASGAGALNQPQHF
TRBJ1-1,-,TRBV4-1,CASSRHQTDNTEAFF
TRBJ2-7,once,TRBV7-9,CASSLILPTYEQYF
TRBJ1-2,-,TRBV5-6,CASSLPGQSNNYGYTF
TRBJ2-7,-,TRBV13,CASRLPGRDPEQYF
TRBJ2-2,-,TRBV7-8,CASSITLETSGSNTGELFF
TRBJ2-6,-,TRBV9,CASSSADSGANVLTF
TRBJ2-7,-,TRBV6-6,CASSYSAGAEQYF
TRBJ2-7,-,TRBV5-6,CASSSGLAGDYEQYF
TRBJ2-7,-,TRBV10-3,CAISEPLRTGISYEQYF
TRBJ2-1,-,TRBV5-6,CASSLRAYNEQFF
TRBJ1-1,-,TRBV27,CASSQTANTEAFF
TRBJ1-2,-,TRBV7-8,CASSLDQGWYGYTF
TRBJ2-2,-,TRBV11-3,CASSLDRQGDTGELFF
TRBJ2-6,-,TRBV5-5,CASSLYPVTDSGANVLTF
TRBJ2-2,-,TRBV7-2,CASSYPYGELFF
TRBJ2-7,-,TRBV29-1,CSVEERGLSSYEQYF
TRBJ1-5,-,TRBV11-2,CASSLDNGQPQHF
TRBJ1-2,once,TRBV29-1,CSVDEGNYGYTF
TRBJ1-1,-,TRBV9,CASSVASGDTEAFF